This is a list of T cell receptor beta chains from one sample in a study of cytomegalovirus exposure and HLA in healthy donors. The protocol was immunoSEQ multiplex PCR, while the TCRdb copy is restricted to in-frame clones and leaves out a portion. Of 150,000 to 200,000 clones in the sample, roughly three quarters were seen once. The sequenced sample was PBMCs. The receptor set was obtained from a man in his 60s in good health and CMV-seronegative. CDR3s include the opening cysteine and the closing phenylalanine or tryptophan. The order of the fields is CDR3 length, V gene, D gene, J gene, clone size, CDR3 DNA, CDR3 protein. A D gene is named only where the DNA matches it firmly. Only part of the rows carry a size: once, few, many, or a class if the clone is expanded.

len: 14
v_gene: TRBV6-6
d_gene: NA
j_gene: TRBJ2-7
abundance: NA
CDR3nt: TGTGCCAGCAGTTACGGTCCAGAAAAGTACGAGCAGTACTTC
CDR3aa: CASSYGPEKYEQYF

len: 18
v_gene: TRBV14
d_gene: NA
j_gene: TRBJ2-7
abundance: NA
CDR3nt: TGTGCCAGCAGCCAGGGCTGGAGGGGGCGGCGAAGCTCCTACGAGCAGTACTTC
CDR3aa: CASSQGWRGRRSSYEQYF

len: 17
v_gene: TRBV27
d_gene: TRBD1
j_gene: TRBJ2-2
abundance: NA
CDR3nt: TGTGCCAGCAGTCCGGGACAGGTCTTTCGGAGCACCGGGGAGCTGTTTTTT
CDR3aa: CASSPGQVFRSTGELFF

len: 16
v_gene: TRBV7-8
d_gene: NA
j_gene: TRBJ2-2
abundance: few
CDR3nt: TGTGCCAGCAGCTTAGTTGGTAATCCGGGCACCGGGGAGCTGTTTTTT
CDR3aa: CASSLVGNPGTGELFF

len: 16
v_gene: TRBV19
d_gene: NA
j_gene: TRBJ1-6
abundance: few
CDR3nt: TGTGCCAGTAGTAACCCCAGGACTGCGCTTAATTCACCCCTCCACTTT
CDR3aa: CASSNPRTALNSPLHF

len: 16
v_gene: TRBV28
d_gene: TRBD1
j_gene: TRBJ2-7
abundance: NA
CDR3nt: TGTGCCAGCAGTTCCTCTAACGGGCAGGGGGCCATCGGGCAGTACTTC
CDR3aa: CASSSSNGQGAIGQYF

len: 15
v_gene: TRBV5-1
d_gene: TRBD2
j_gene: TRBJ2-3
abundance: NA
CDR3nt: TGCGCCAGCAGCTTGTCGACGGGGGGGTTGGATACGCAGTATTTT
CDR3aa: CASSLSTGGLDTQYF

len: 12
v_gene: TRBV7-2
d_gene: NA
j_gene: TRBJ2-4
abundance: NA
CDR3nt: TGTGCCAGCTCGGAAGTCGCGGGCATTCAGTACTTC
CDR3aa: CASSEVAGIQYF

len: 15
v_gene: TRBV5-4
d_gene: TRBD2
j_gene: TRBJ2-3
abundance: NA
CDR3nt: TGTGCCAGCAGCTTCACGGGGGGGGTCACAGATACGCAGTATTTT
CDR3aa: CASSFTGGVTDTQYF

len: 16
v_gene: TRBV5-1
d_gene: NA
j_gene: TRBJ2-1
abundance: NA
CDR3nt: TGCGCCAGCAGCTTGGGGGACTCAAGCTCCTACAATGAGCAGTTCTTC
CDR3aa: CASSLGDSSSYNEQFF

len: 14
v_gene: TRBV10-3
d_gene: NA
j_gene: TRBJ2-1
abundance: NA
CDR3nt: TGTGCCATCATGGCGAGGGCCTCCTACAATGAGCAGTTCTTC
CDR3aa: CAIMARASYNEQFF

len: 13
v_gene: TRBV5-5
d_gene: NA
j_gene: TRBJ2-1
abundance: NA
CDR3nt: TGTGCCAGCAGCACGGTCGAGTACAATGAGCAGTTCTTC
CDR3aa: CASSTVEYNEQFF

len: 15
v_gene: TRBV5-4
d_gene: TRBD1
j_gene: TRBJ2-5
abundance: NA
CDR3nt: TGTGCCAGCAGCTCCGATGACAGGGTTCAAGAGACCCAGTACTTC
CDR3aa: CASSSDDRVQETQYF

len: 12
v_gene: TRBV30
d_gene: NA
j_gene: TRBJ2-3
abundance: once
CDR3nt: TGTGCCTGGAGTAAGGGGGGGGATACGCAGTATTTT
CDR3aa: CAWSKGGDTQYF

len: 15
v_gene: TRBV19
d_gene: TRBD1
j_gene: TRBJ2-2
abundance: NA
CDR3nt: TGTGCCAGTAGTCCCCGACAGGGAGAGTCCGGGGAGCTGTTTTTT
CDR3aa: CASSPRQGESGELFF

len: 14
v_gene: TRBV28
d_gene: NA
j_gene: TRBJ1-6
abundance: once
CDR3nt: TGTGCCAGCAGCTCACAGGTCCTTAATTCACCCCTCCACTTT
CDR3aa: CASSSQVLNSPLHF

len: 15
v_gene: TRBV7-3
d_gene: NA
j_gene: TRBJ2-3
abundance: NA
CDR3nt: TGTGCCAGCAGCTTATGGGGGCAGGGGATGGATACGCAGTATTTT
CDR3aa: CASSLWGQGMDTQYF

len: 15
v_gene: TRBV10-1
d_gene: TRBD2
j_gene: TRBJ2-1
abundance: NA
CDR3nt: TGCGCCAGCAGCGCGGGACTAACCATTTACAATGAGCAGTTCTTC
CDR3aa: CASSAGLTIYNEQFF

len: 13
v_gene: TRBV28
d_gene: NA
j_gene: TRBJ2-7
abundance: NA
CDR3nt: TGTGCCAGCAGTCGCAGAATCTCCTACGAGCAGTACTTC
CDR3aa: CASSRRISYEQYF

len: 15
v_gene: TRBV5-4
d_gene: NA
j_gene: TRBJ2-2
abundance: NA
CDR3nt: TGTGCCAGCAGCTTGGGCGGCGGGGACACCGGGGAGCTGTTTTTT
CDR3aa: CASSLGGGDTGELFF

len: 18
v_gene: TRBV21-1
d_gene: NA
j_gene: TRBJ2-2
abundance: NA
CDR3nt: TGTGCCAGCAGCAAAGGGGCTAGCGGGGGACCAAGCACCGGGGAGCTGTTTTTT
CDR3aa: CASSKGASGGPSTGELFF

len: 15
v_gene: TRBV7-2
d_gene: NA
j_gene: TRBJ2-2
abundance: NA
CDR3nt: TGTGCCAGCAGTCAAAACCACGCTAGCTCCGGGGAGCTGTTTTTT
CDR3aa: CASSQNHASSGELFF

len: 16
v_gene: TRBV4-2
d_gene: NA
j_gene: TRBJ2-7
abundance: NA
CDR3nt: TGTGCCAGCAGCCAAGGCCCAGGCCATACCTCCTACGAGCAGTACTTC
CDR3aa: CASSQGPGHTSYEQYF

len: 14
v_gene: TRBV2
d_gene: NA
j_gene: TRBJ2-7
abundance: NA
CDR3nt: TGTGCCAGAAGTGATAATAGCGGCTCCTACGAGCAGTACTTC
CDR3aa: CARSDNSGSYEQYF

len: 15
v_gene: TRBV19
d_gene: TRBD2
j_gene: TRBJ2-5
abundance: NA
CDR3nt: TGTGCCAGTAGTCCGCCCGGGACTAGAATGGAGACCCAGTACTTC
CDR3aa: CASSPPGTRMETQYF

len: 15
v_gene: TRBV7-2
d_gene: NA
j_gene: TRBJ2-7
abundance: NA
CDR3nt: TGTGCCAGCAGCCGGATCGGGCAGGGTCGCTACGAGCAGTACTTC
CDR3aa: CASSRIGQGRYEQYF

len: 14
v_gene: TRBV19
d_gene: NA
j_gene: TRBJ1-1
abundance: NA
CDR3nt: TGTGCCAGTAGTATCTACACAGCGAACACTGAAGCTTTCTTT
CDR3aa: CASSIYTANTEAFF

len: 13
v_gene: TRBV19
d_gene: TRBD1
j_gene: TRBJ1-1
abundance: NA
CDR3nt: TGTGCCACTTACCGGGACAGTTACACTGAAGCTTTCTTT
CDR3aa: CATYRDSYTEAFF

len: 16
v_gene: TRBV7-6
d_gene: TRBD1
j_gene: TRBJ2-2
abundance: NA
CDR3nt: TGTGCCAGCAGCCAAGGACAGGGAAGAAGAACCGGGGAGCTGTTTTTT
CDR3aa: CASSQGQGRRTGELFF

len: 13
v_gene: TRBV5-1
d_gene: NA
j_gene: TRBJ1-1
abundance: NA
CDR3nt: TGCGCCAGCAGCTTTAAAGGGGACACTGAAGCTTTCTTT
CDR3aa: CASSFKGDTEAFF

len: 14
v_gene: TRBV5-1
d_gene: NA
j_gene: TRBJ1-4
abundance: few
CDR3nt: TGCGCCAGCAGCCCGACAGGAACTAATGAAAAACTGTTTTTT
CDR3aa: CASSPTGTNEKLFF

len: 14
v_gene: TRBV5-8
d_gene: TRBD1
j_gene: TRBJ1-5
abundance: NA
CDR3nt: TGTGCCAGCAGCCCCGGACAGGTTAATCAGCCCCAGCATTTT
CDR3aa: CASSPGQVNQPQHF

len: 15
v_gene: TRBV7-2
d_gene: TRBD1
j_gene: TRBJ2-7
abundance: NA
CDR3nt: TGTGCCAGCAGCTTAGGCGCAGGGGGTGGCTACGAGCAGTACTTC
CDR3aa: CASSLGAGGGYEQYF

len: 14
v_gene: TRBV11-3
d_gene: NA
j_gene: TRBJ2-5
abundance: NA
CDR3nt: TGTGCCAGCAGCCACTGGACAGACCAAGAGACCCAGTACTTC
CDR3aa: CASSHWTDQETQYF

len: 12
v_gene: TRBV5-4
d_gene: TRBD1
j_gene: TRBJ1-1
abundance: NA
CDR3nt: TGTGCCAGCAGCGCGACAGGGGAGGAAGCTTTCTTT
CDR3aa: CASSATGEEAFF

len: 15
v_gene: TRBV5-1
d_gene: TRBD2
j_gene: TRBJ2-1
abundance: NA
CDR3nt: TGCGCCAGCAGCTCCGCTAGCGGGAGCTTCTATGAGCAGTTCTTC
CDR3aa: CASSSASGSFYEQFF

len: 15
v_gene: TRBV9
d_gene: NA
j_gene: TRBJ2-1
abundance: NA
CDR3nt: TGTGCCAGCAGCGCCCTCTATGGCTCCTACAATGAGCAGTTCTTC
CDR3aa: CASSALYGSYNEQFF